The 15 T cell receptor beta chains presented below share a single source sample, sequenced in a study of response to subunit inactivated influenza vaccine. Via MiXCR, TCRdb re-called the RT-PCR reads, giving one row per CDR3 protein. Here the sample spans roughly 460,000 distinct CDR3 sequences, about a tenth being singletons. The source material was PBMCs from blood, sampled about 40 days after vaccination. Every receptor here comes from a man aged 45-60 years who received an inactivated influenza vaccine.

In this sample, this clonotype turned up a few times. The chain is built from TRBV28 and TRBJ2-7; the D gene is possibly TRBD1 (5 bases). The length of the CDR3 is 15 residues. Trimming cost V 2 bases and J 0 bases, with 11 bases left between them. Germline lookup yields CDR1 MDHEN and CDR2 SYDVKM. CDR3 sequence (DNA): TGTGCCAGCAGTTTAGGACATCCTACCTCCTACGAGCAGTACTTC. The encoded protein is CASSLGHPTSYEQYF.

In this sample, this clonotype turned up many times. The J gene is TRBJ2-7, the V gene TRBV5-1, with 15 bases matching TRBD2. The trim removed 2 bases at V and 5 bases at J, leaving 2 bases unmatched. There are 15 residues in the CDR3. Germline V gene sequence: CDR1 SGHRS, CDR2 YFSETQ. CDR3 sequence: CASSFGLAGGHEQYF. The CDR3 DNA reads TGCGCCAGCAGCTTCGGACTAGCGGGAGGGCACGAGCAGTACTTC.

The rearrangement joins TRBV5-4 to TRBJ2-5, with TRBD1 as a possible D gene (6 bases). V was shortened by 3 bases and J by 1 base, with 13 bases between the two germline ends. Germline values: CDR1 SGHNT, CDR2 YYREEE (reference sequence). This CDR3 contains 15 residues. CDR3 sequence: CASSSLGTPQETQYF. The CDR3 bases are TGTGCCAGCAGCTCCCTCGGGACACCCCAAGAGACCCAGTACTTC. The full variable domain, completed using reference TRBV5-4 and TRBJ2-5, is ETGVTQSPTHLIKTRGQQVTLRCSSQSGHNTVSWYQQALGQGPQFIFQYYREEENGRGNFPPRFSGLQFPNYSSELNVNALELDDSALYLCASSSLGTPQETQYFGPGTRLLVL.

In this sample, this clonotype turned up many times. The chain joins TRBV12-3 or TRBV12-4 to TRBJ1-1, with 7 bases that match TRBD1. Losses at the gene ends were 5 bases for V and 5 bases for J; bases not matched to a gene: 5. The CDR3 has 13 residues. The CDR3 region has the DNA TGTGCCAGCAGTCTCACAGGGGAGACTGAAGCTTTCTTT. As protein: CASSLTGETEAFF.

Many counts were recorded for this clonotype. The chain links TRBV5-1 to TRBJ2-7; D is tentatively TRBD1 or TRBD2 (6 bases each). CDR3 length: 16 amino acids. Germline CDR1 reads SGHRS; CDR2 reads YFSETQ. V shed 4 bases and J shed 4 bases, with 21 bases lying between them. CDR3 DNA: TGCGCCAGCAGCGGAGGGGGGTCGACGCGCCTTTACGAGCAGTACTTC. Translated: CASSGGGSTRLYEQYF.

This chain joins TRBV12-3 or TRBV12-4 and TRBJ1-3, with a possible D match to TRBD1 (5 bases). The CDR3 covers 16 residues. Trimming removed 6 bases from V and 4 bases from J, with 19 bases in between. The CDR3 sequence is CASSNRDAGAGNTIYF. The CDR3 coding sequence is TGTGCCAGCAGCAACCGGGACGCCGGGGCGGGAAACACCATATATTTT.

Here the CDR3 DNA reads TGCGCCAGCAGCACTGACACCCAAGAGACCCAGTACTTC. Amino acids: CASSTDTQETQYF. The J gene is TRBJ2-5, the V gene TRBV5-1; unclear D gene. V was shortened by 4 bases and J by 1 base, with 8 bases between the two germline ends. Germline assignment: CDR1 SGHRS and CDR2 YFSETQ. The CDR3 runs to 13 residues.

This chain uses TRBV18 with TRBJ2-1; tentatively, D is TRBD1 (6 bases). Trimming removed 3 bases from V and 3 bases from J, with 9 bases in between. The CDR3 is 14 residues long. In germline, CDR1 is KGHSH, CDR2 LQKENI. CDR3 amino acids: CASSPRDNYNEQFF. The CDR3, as DNA: TGTGCCAGCTCACCCCGGGACAACTACAATGAGCAGTTCTTC.

This clonotype was detected ten times or more. This sequence joins TRBV14 and TRBJ2-1; D call uncertain. Germline-derived CDR1 and CDR2 are SGHDN and FVKESK. This CDR3 is 16 amino acids long. Trimming stripped 0 bases from V and 0 bases from J, with 9 bases between. The CDR3 spells CASSQDYLSSYNEQFF. The CDR3, as DNA: TGTGCCAGCAGCCAAGACTATCTCAGCTCCTACAATGAGCAGTTCTTC.

This clonotype occurred a few times. This chain joins TRBV5-1 and TRBJ2-3; D perhaps matches TRBD2 (7 bases). The CDR3 is 15 amino acids. Germline values: CDR1 SGHRS, CDR2 YFSETQ. V was shortened by 6 bases and J by 3 bases, with 17 bases between the two germline ends. CDR3 in DNA: TGCGCCAGCAAGCCTGGGGGGGCGCAGACAGATACGCAGTATTTT. It yields the protein CASKPGGAQTDTQYF.

The chain is built from TRBV7-9 and TRBJ2-1; D is possibly TRBD1 (5 bases). V was shortened by 5 bases and J by 8 bases, with 16 bases between the two germline ends. The CDR3 length is 14 residues. Germline values: CDR1 SEHNR, CDR2 FQNEAQ (reference sequence). In DNA form, the CDR3 reads TGTGCCAGCAGCCCCTATACTCGCAGGGATGAGCAGTTCTTC. Amino acid sequence: CASSPYTRRDEQFF. Looking up the rest from reference TRBV7-9 and TRBJ2-1 gives the full variable domain: DTGVSQNPRHKITKRGQNVTFRCDPISEHNRLYWYRQTLGQGPEFLTYFQNEAQLEKSRLLSDRFSAERPKGSFSTLEIQRTEQGDSAMYLCASSPYTRRDEQFFGPGTRLTVL.

This clonotype appeared a few times. The chain combines TRBV6-2 or TRBV6-3 with TRBJ1-1; TRBD1 matches 7 bases. This CDR3 region has 17 residues. V gave up 1 base and J gave up 0 bases; unmatched junction bases: 8. CDR1 and CDR2 from the germline V gene are MNHEY and SVGEGT. The CDR3 coding sequence is TGTGCCAGCAGTTACTTCGGACAGGATGATATGAACACTGAAGCTTTCTTT. Its protein is CASSYFGQDDMNTEAFF.

This clonotype has a handful of counts. The CDR3 spells CSAPGLSGGYTF. The CDR3 nucleotides are TGCAGCGCTCCCGGGTTGTCCGGTGGCTACACCTTC. J is TRBJ1-2 and V is TRBV29-1; unclear D gene. CDR1 is SQVTM and CDR2 is ANQGSEA in the germline V gene. Trimming left V 7 bases short and J 7 bases short, with 16 bases between. The CDR3 loop spans 12 amino acids. Complete variable domain (other parts from reference TRBV29-1 and TRBJ1-2): SAVISQKPSRDICQRGTSLTIQCQVDSQVTMMFWYRQQPGQSLTLIATANQGSEATYESGFVIDKFPISRPNLTFSTLTVSNMSPEDSSIYLCSAPGLSGGYTFGSGTRLTVV.

This clonotype was counted between two and nine times. The V and J genes are TRBV29-1 and TRBJ2-3; the D gene is possibly TRBD2 (5 bases). The germline V gene has CDR1 SQVTM and CDR2 ANQGSEA. This CDR3 contains 13 residues. V lost 3 bases and J 4 bases, leaving 11 bases between the germline ends. The CDR3 region has the DNA TGCAGCGTTGATCTAGCAGGCGCAGATACGCAGTATTTT. This encodes CSVDLAGADTQYF.

This clonotype occurred a few times. V usage is TRBV20-1 and J usage is TRBJ2-5; D gene ambiguous. The germline V gene encodes CDR1 DFQATT and CDR2 SNEGSKA (reference sequence). This CDR3 has 13 amino acids. Trimming left V 5 bases short and J 1 base short, with 11 bases between. The CDR3 here is CSAASSLQETQYF. Written as DNA, the CDR3 is TGCAGTGCTGCCTCATCCCTCCAAGAGACCCAGTACTTC.